These T cell receptor beta chains were read from a single sample in a study of radiotherapy plus CTLA-4 blockade in lung cancer. Here immunoSEQ multiplex PCR was the method, and the copy in TCRdb shows in-frame clones only, minus some. The table lists 50,000 to 65,000 clones, approximately 80% of them singletons. The sample in question was peripheral blood, obtained from a patient treated with radiotherapy plus ipilimumab. The receptors originated from a human donor with non-small cell lung cancer who had a complete response to radiotherapy plus ipilimumab. Both conserved end residues are part of each CDR3. The order of the fields is J gene, V gene, CDR3 protein.

j_gene: TRBJ2-5; v_gene: TRBV4-3; CDR3aa: CASSQDLGTGVLETQYF
j_gene: TRBJ2-5; v_gene: TRBV12-5; CDR3aa: CASGNTGGETQYF
j_gene: TRBJ1-2; v_gene: TRBV4-1; CDR3aa: CASSQTGVYGYTF
j_gene: TRBJ1-5; v_gene: TRBV18; CDR3aa: CASSPTDRGPYQPQHF
j_gene: TRBJ2-2; v_gene: TRBV30; CDR3aa: CAWSGTGSTGELFF
j_gene: TRBJ1-4; v_gene: TRBV9; CDR3aa: CASSLGDIIWGEKLFF
j_gene: TRBJ1-5; v_gene: TRBV27; CDR3aa: CASSLKHDNQPQHF
j_gene: TRBJ1-1; v_gene: TRBV7-2; CDR3aa: CASSPSRLMNTEAFF
j_gene: TRBJ2-6; v_gene: TRBV9; CDR3aa: CASSGRLAGDSGANVLTF
j_gene: TRBJ1-5; v_gene: TRBV19; CDR3aa: CASSIGGGRLLQPQHF
j_gene: TRBJ1-3; v_gene: TRBV28; CDR3aa: CASSLSRSGNTIYF